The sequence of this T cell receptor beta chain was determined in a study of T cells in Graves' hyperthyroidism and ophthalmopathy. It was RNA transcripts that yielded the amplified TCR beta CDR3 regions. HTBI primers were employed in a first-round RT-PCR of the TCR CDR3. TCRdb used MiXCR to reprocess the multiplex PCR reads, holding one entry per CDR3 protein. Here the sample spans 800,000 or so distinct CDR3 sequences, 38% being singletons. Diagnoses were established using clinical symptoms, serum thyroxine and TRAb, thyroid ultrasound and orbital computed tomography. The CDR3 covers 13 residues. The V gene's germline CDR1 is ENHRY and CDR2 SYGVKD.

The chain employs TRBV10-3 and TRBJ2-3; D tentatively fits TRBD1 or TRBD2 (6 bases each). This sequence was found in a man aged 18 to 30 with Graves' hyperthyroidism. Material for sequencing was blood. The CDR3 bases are TGTGCGGTCATCGGAGGGGGAACAGATACGCAGTATTTT. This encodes CAVIGGGTDTQYF.